This T cell receptor (beta chain) was documented in a study of breast tumors, draining lymph nodes, adjacent tissues. Axillary draining lymph nodes of breast cancer patients supplied the node samples. TCRdb analysed the multiplex PCR reads with MiXCR anew, one entry per CDR3 protein. The table includes approximately 210,000 distinct CDR3 sequences, about 34% detected once. The CDR3 covers 12 residues. Germline V gene data show CDR1 as SEHNR and CDR2 as FQNEAQ (reference sequence). V was pared by 3 bases and J by 8 bases, with 10 bases between. This clonotype was observed many times. The rearrangement joins TRBV7-9 to TRBJ1-2; D not resolved. Sequenced sample: axillary lymph node tissue. This clonotype was sampled from a female donor with breast cancer. Some clones in this sample may be carry-over from other donors' samples. The CDR3 DNA sequence: TGTGCCAGCAGCTTCGTATTAGGGGGCTACACCTTC. Translating gives CASSFVLGGYTF.